The T cell receptor (beta chain) under discussion was sequenced for a study of OX40 agonist ivuxolimab in advanced cancers. The length of the CDR3 is 16 residues. In germline, CDR1 is SEHNR, CDR2 FQNEAQ (reference sequence). V shed 6 bases and J shed 3 bases, with 18 bases lying between them. About this clone: Its specificity is not known.

Libraries were prepared by immunoSEQ multiplex PCR; TCRdb keeps only in-frame clonotypes and omits some of them. The profile shows 84,000 or so clones, 94% of them singletons. Study findings and constraints: CD4+ and CD8+ blood T cells expanded clonally by week 6 at 0.1 to 3.0 mg/kg. The 0.1-3.0 mg/kg partial responders had among the lowest clonal expansion.

The origin of this receptor is an adult with an advanced solid tumor such as melanoma, head and neck, liver or kidney cancer. The sample was CD4+ or CD8+ T cells sorted from blood, taken in a trial of the OX40 agonist ivuxolimab. The chain uses TRBV7-9 and TRBJ2-1; possibly TRBD2 for D (6 bases). The CDR3 DNA reads TGTGCCAGCAGTCCATCCTCGGGAGAACGCTACAATGAGCAGTTCTTC. Translated: CASSPSSGERYNEQFF.